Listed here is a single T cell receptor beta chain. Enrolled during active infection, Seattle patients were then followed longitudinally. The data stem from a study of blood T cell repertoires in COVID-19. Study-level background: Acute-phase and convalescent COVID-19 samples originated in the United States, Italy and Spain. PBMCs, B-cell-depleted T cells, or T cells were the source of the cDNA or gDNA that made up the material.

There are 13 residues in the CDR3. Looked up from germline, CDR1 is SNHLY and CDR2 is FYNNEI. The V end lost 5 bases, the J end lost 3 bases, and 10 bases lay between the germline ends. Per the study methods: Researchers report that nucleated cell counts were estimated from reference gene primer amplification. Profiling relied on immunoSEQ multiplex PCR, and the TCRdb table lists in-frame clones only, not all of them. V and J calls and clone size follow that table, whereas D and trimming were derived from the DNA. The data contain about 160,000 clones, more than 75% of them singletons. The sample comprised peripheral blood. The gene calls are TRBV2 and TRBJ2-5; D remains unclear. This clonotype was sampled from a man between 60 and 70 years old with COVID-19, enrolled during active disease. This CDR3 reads CASSPIRKETQYF. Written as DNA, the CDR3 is TGTGCCAGCAGTCCGATTAGAAAAGAGACCCAGTACTTC.